This T cell receptor beta chain appears in the sequencing data of a study of beta chain features in type 1 diabetes. Sequencing targeted expressed TCRB transcripts, as all isolated RNA had been reverse transcribed. This table comes from immunoSEQ multiplex PCR, and its TCRdb copy is limited to in-frame clones, with some not included. The sample has about 240,000 clones; approximately 15% are singletons. Notes on this clone: Its antigen remains unidentified.

Germline V gene lookup returns CDR1 SGDLS and CDR2 YYNGEE. CDR3 length equals 15 residues. V gave up 4 bases and J gave up 7 bases; unmatched junction bases: 10. Purity of each sorted population was above 95%. General study results and limits: When Type 1 diabetes patients were examined, their TCRB CDR3s proved moderately but significantly shorter in all four CD4+ subsets.

The chain employs TRBV9 and TRBJ2-2, with 7 positions matching TRBD1. The source material was naive CD4+ T cells from blood. This sequence originates from a man between 25 and 39 years old with type 1 diabetes. The CDR3 nucleotides read TGTGCCAGCAGCACAGGACAGGTAGATCGCGGGGAGCTGTTTTTT. Translation gives CASSTGQVDRGELFF.